This TCR beta chain was retrieved from a study of control samples from healthy donors and cancer patients. Trimming shortened V by 4 bases and J by 0 bases, and 9 bases separated the two germline ends. CDR3 size: 15 residues. Germline CDR1 is LGHNA and CDR2 is YNFKEQ. The method was immunoSEQ multiplex PCR; TCRdb's version includes in-frame clones alone and lacks a portion of them. Of tens of thousands of clones in the sample, 88% were seen once. This clone was seen only a few times. The chain carries TRBV4-2 and TRBJ1-4; D is ambiguous. Source material: blood. The receptor's source is a woman aged 65 to 85 in good health. In DNA, the CDR3 is TGTGCCAGCAGCCCTGCCAGTGCAACTAATGAAAAACTGTTTTTT. This encodes CASSPASATNEKLFF.